This T cell receptor beta chain originates from a study of cytomegalovirus exposure and HLA in healthy donors. The PCR had 60 Vbeta and 13 Jbeta primers. Assay: immunoSEQ multiplex PCR; the TCRdb copy retains only in-frame clones and omits some. This sample yields some 96,000 clones, of which around 69% are seen a single time; under 20% belongs to the top ten. The CDR3 consists of 11 residues. CDR1 and CDR2 from the germline V gene are DFQATT and SNEGSKA (reference sequence). The ends were cut back, 3 bases at V and 9 bases at J, with 9 bases in the middle. Sequencing was performed on PBMCs. The sequence was collected from a woman aged 55-70 years in good health and CMV-seropositive. The chain is built from TRBV20-1 and TRBJ2-1, with D perhaps matching TRBD2 (5 bases). The CDR3 is CSARGRGEQFF. In DNA form, the CDR3 reads TGCAGTGCTAGGGGTCGGGGTGAGCAGTTCTTC.